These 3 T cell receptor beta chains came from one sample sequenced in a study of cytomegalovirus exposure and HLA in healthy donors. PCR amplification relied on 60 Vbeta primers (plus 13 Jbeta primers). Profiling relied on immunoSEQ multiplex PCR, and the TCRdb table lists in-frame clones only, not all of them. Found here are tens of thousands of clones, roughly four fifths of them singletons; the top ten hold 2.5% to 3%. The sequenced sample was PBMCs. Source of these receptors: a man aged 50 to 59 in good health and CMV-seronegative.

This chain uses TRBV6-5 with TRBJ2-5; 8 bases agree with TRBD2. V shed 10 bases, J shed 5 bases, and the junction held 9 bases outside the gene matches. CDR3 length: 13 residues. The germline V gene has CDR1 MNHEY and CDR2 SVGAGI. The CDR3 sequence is CATERSGGETQYF. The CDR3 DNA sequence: TGTGCCACCGAAAGAAGCGGGGGTGAGACCCAGTACTTC.

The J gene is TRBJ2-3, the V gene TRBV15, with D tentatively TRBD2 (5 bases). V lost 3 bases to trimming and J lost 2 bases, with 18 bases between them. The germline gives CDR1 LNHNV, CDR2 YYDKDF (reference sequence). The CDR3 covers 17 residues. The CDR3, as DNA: TGTGCCACCAGCAGGCGTCGGGGTCCGGATCACACAGATACGCAGTATTTT. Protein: CATSRRRGPDHTDTQYF. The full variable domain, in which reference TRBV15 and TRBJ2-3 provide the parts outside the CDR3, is DAMVIQNPRYQVTQFGKPVTLSCSQTLNHNVMYWYQQKSSQAPKLLFHYYDKDFNNEADTPDNFQSRRPNTSFCFLDIRSPGLGDTAMYLCATSRRRGPDHTDTQYFGPGTRLTVL.

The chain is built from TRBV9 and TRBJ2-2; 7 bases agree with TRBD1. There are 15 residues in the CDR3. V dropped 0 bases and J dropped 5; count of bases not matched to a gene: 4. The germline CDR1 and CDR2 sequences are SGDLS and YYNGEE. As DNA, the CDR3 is TGTGCCAGCAGCGTAGCGACAGGGTGGACCGGGGAGCTGTTTTTT. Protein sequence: CASSVATGWTGELFF.